These 25 T cell receptor beta chains came from one sample sequenced in a study of shared clonotypes between healthy human individuals. Sequenced by immunoSEQ multiplex PCR; TCRdb stores in-frame clones only, minus some. The table has more than 500,000 clones, about 95% seen once. CD45RO negativity and positive selection for CCR7 defined naive CD8 cells, a population that excluded terminally differentiated effector memory CD45RA+ cells. The sequenced sample consisted of naive CD8+ T cells sorted from blood. The receptors here all came from a woman aged 25 to 39 in good health.

The V and J genes are TRBV27 and TRBJ1-5, with TRBD1 matching 10 bases. V lost 5 bases and J lost 1; bases outside the gene matches: 2. CDR3 length: 15 amino acids. Germline V lookup: CDR1 MNHEY, CDR2 SMNVEV (reference sequence). CDR3: CASSTGQGSNQPQHF. The CDR3 region has the DNA TGTGCCAGCAGTACGGGACAGGGGAGCAATCAGCCCCAGCATTTT.

The chain employs TRBV27 and TRBJ1-2; 8 positions match TRBD1. Germline lookup yields CDR1 MNHEY and CDR2 SMNVEV (reference sequence). This CDR3 region has 15 residues. The V and J ends lost 1 base and 4 bases, in that order; junction bases with no gene match: 5. The CDR3 coding sequence is TGTGCCAGCAGTTTATGGGACAGGACTTTCTATGGCTACACCTTC. It translates to CASSLWDRTFYGYTF.

The V gene is TRBV4-1, the J gene TRBJ2-7; 11 bases agree with TRBD2. J gave up 1 base and V 6 bases, and 14 bases lay outside the gene matches. This CDR3 region has 18 residues. Germline V gene lookup returns CDR1 MGHRA and CDR2 YSYEKL. CDR3 in amino acids: CASSTGKGTSGLSYEQYF. The CDR3 DNA sequence: TGCGCCAGCAGTACAGGGAAGGGGACTAGCGGTCTTTCCTACGAGCAGTACTTC.

For this clone: Other nucleotide sequences from this sample produce the same CDR3. This chain uses TRBV27 with TRBJ2-7; 12 positions agree with TRBD1. With V trimmed by 4 bases and J by 5 bases, 3 bases remained unmatched. Germline V lookup: CDR1 MNHEY, CDR2 SMNVEV (reference sequence). The CDR3 length is 14 residues. The CDR3 region has the DNA TGTGCCAGCAGTTCCGGGACAGGGGGCAACGAGCAGTACTTC. Protein sequence: CASSSGTGGNEQYF.

The V gene is TRBV5-1, the J gene TRBJ1-1, with 10 bases lining up with TRBD1. With V trimmed by 4 bases and J by 3 bases, 3 bases remained unmatched. Germline lookup yields CDR1 SGHRS and CDR2 YFSETQ. The CDR3 extends over 14 amino acids. CDR3 sequence reads: CASSIGTGDTEAFF. The DNA for the CDR3 is TGCGCCAGCAGCATCGGGACAGGGGACACTGAAGCTTTCTTT.

V gene TRBV4-1 combines with J gene TRBJ2-1; 9 bases match TRBD2. The CDR3 sequence is 19 residues long. V dropped 4 bases and J dropped 0; count of bases not matched to a gene: 13. Germline V gene sequence: CDR1 MGHRA, CDR2 YSYEKL. The CDR3 nucleotides are TGCGCCAGCAGCCTACCCGGGTCTAGCGGGATTAGCTCCTACAATGAGCAGTTCTTC. Amino acid sequence: CASSLPGSSGISSYNEQFF.

The V and J genes are TRBV6-1 and TRBJ2-7; TRBD1 might be the D (5 bases). Germline V CDR1 and CDR2: MNHNS, SASEGT. The V end was cut by 3 bases, the J end by 3 bases, with 12 bases between. The CDR3 contains 14 residues. CDR3 loop: CASSDDRTNYEQYF. CDR3 in DNA: TGTGCCAGCAGTGACGACCGGACAAACTACGAGCAGTACTTC.

The chain is built from TRBV27 and TRBJ2-7; no definite D call. The V end lost 6 bases, the J end lost 7 bases, and 10 bases lay between the germline ends. CDR1 and CDR2 from the germline V gene are MNHEY and SMNVEV (reference sequence). The CDR3 extends over 11 amino acids. The CDR3 loop reads CASRSTVEQYF. The CDR3 DNA is TGTGCCAGCAGGAGTACCGTAGAGCAGTACTTC.

Concerning this clone itself: Different DNA sequences within this sample yield the same CDR3. Written as DNA, the CDR3 is TGTGCCAGCAGCTTAGCCAGAGACTACGAGCAGTACTTC. Protein product: CASSLARDYEQYF. The chain links TRBV13 to TRBJ2-7; D is unclear. CDR1 is PRHDT, CDR2 FYEKMQ, per germline (reference sequence). The V end lost 1 base, the J end lost 3 bases, and 7 bases lay between the germline ends. This CDR3 is built from 13 residues.

This sequence joins TRBV7-2 and TRBJ2-7; no firm D call. The CDR3 has 13 residues. Germline V gene data show CDR1 as SGHTA and CDR2 as FQGNSA. V dropped 11 bases and J dropped 0 bases, with 14 bases sitting between them. In DNA form, the CDR3 reads TGTGCCCTCGAGCGAGCGAGCTCCTACGAGCAGTACTTC. Translation: CALERASSYEQYF.

The chain uses TRBV29-1 and TRBJ2-5; tentative D call: TRBD1 (6 bases). Trimming took off 0 bases at V and 1 base at J, with 9 bases between the two ends. The CDR3 has 14 amino acids. Germline CDR1 SQVTM, CDR2 ANQGSEA. In DNA form, the CDR3 reads TGCAGCGTTGAAGATCGAGGGGGCCAAGAGACCCAGTACTTC. It yields the protein CSVEDRGGQETQYF.

The CDR3 coding sequence is TGTGCCAGCAGCGTAGATGAGACAGGGGAAACTTTCTTT. This translates into CASSVDETGETFF. The chain has TRBV9 and TRBJ1-1; TRBD1 agrees at 8 bases. Germline V gives CDR1 SGDLS, CDR2 YYNGEE. Trimming took 0 bases from V and 12 from J; bases not matched to a gene: 7. The CDR3 sequence is 13 residues long.

The J gene is TRBJ2-7, the V gene TRBV29-1; 12 positions agree with TRBD2. This CDR3 has 15 amino acids. Germline CDR1 and CDR2: SQVTM and ANQGSEA. J lost 0 bases, V lost 6 bases, and 6 bases had no gene match. The CDR3 region has the DNA TGCAGCGTCGACGGACTAGCGGGGAGCTCCTACGAGCAGTACTTC. Translation gives CSVDGLAGSSYEQYF.

This clone showed up just once. The chain uses TRBV7-9 and TRBJ2-7, with 11 bases that match TRBD2. Germline values: CDR1 SEHNR, CDR2 FQNEAQ (reference sequence). V gave up 1 base and J gave up 0 bases; unmatched junction bases: 8. The CDR3 is made up of 18 amino acids. The CDR3 reads CASSLVHGTSGHSYEQYF. CDR3 DNA sequence: TGTGCCAGCAGCTTAGTCCACGGGACTAGCGGACACTCCTACGAGCAGTACTTC. Variable domain in full (rest from reference TRBV7-9 and TRBJ2-7): DTGVSQNPRHKITKRGQNVTFRCDPISEHNRLYWYRQTLGQGPEFLTYFQNEAQLEKSRLLSDRFSAERPKGSFSTLEIQRTEQGDSAMYLCASSLVHGTSGHSYEQYFGPGTRLTVT.

The J gene is TRBJ2-1, the V gene TRBV7-3; TRBD2 matches at 9 bases. Trimming at V came to 0 bases and at J to 1 base, leaving 16 bases not matched to a gene. In germline, CDR1 is SGHTA, CDR2 FQGTGA. The CDR3 is 21 amino acids. The CDR3 coding sequence is TGTGCCAGCAGCTTAACGGGACTAGCTGCCTACCTAGGGCCTTCCTACAATGAGCAGTTCTTC. This sequence encodes CASSLTGLAAYLGPSYNEQFF.

The chain joins TRBV27 to TRBJ2-7; TRBD1 might be the D (6 bases). CDR1 MNHEY and CDR2 SMNVEV come from the germline V gene (reference sequence). CDR3 size: 16 residues. Deletions cut 3 bases from V and 4 bases from J, with 19 bases between. In DNA form, the CDR3 reads TGTGCCAGCAGTTTGTCTTCAGGGGTCGTCCTATACGAGCAGTACTTC. Protein sequence: CASSLSSGVVLYEQYF.

In regard to this clone: Other DNA sequences in this specimen translate into the identical CDR3. The CDR3 DNA is TGTGCCAGCAGCTTGCAGGGGTCTCAGCCCCAGCATTTT. Translated: CASSLQGSQPQHF. The chain is built from TRBV5-6 and TRBJ1-5, with D possibly matching TRBD1 (6 bases). From germline, CDR1 is SGHDT and CDR2 YYEEEE. V dropped 1 base and J dropped 6 bases, with 8 bases sitting between them. The CDR3 is made up of 13 amino acids.

The rearrangement uses TRBV7-9 and TRBJ2-7, with D possibly TRBD2 on 6 matching bases. The CDR3 has 16 residues. Trimming stripped 4 bases from V and 6 bases from J, with 22 bases between. CDR1 and CDR2 (germline): SEHNR, FQNEAQ (reference sequence). CDR3 residues: CASSSPGKGGQGEQYF. The CDR3 coding sequence is TGTGCCAGCAGCTCGCCGGGGAAGGGAGGACAAGGCGAGCAGTACTTC.

This chain joins TRBV18 and TRBJ2-1; D ambiguous. V was shortened by 6 bases and J by 0 bases, with 15 bases between the two germline ends. The CDR3 sequence is 16 residues long. Germline V gives CDR1 KGHSH, CDR2 LQKENI. This CDR3 is CASSPEDPDSYNEQFF. CDR3 bases: TGTGCCAGCTCCCCCGAGGATCCCGACTCCTACAATGAGCAGTTCTTC.

This clone has just one count. The chain employs TRBV29-1 and TRBJ2-7; 9 nucleotides agree with TRBD2. Trimming cost V 7 bases and J 6 bases; bases outside gene matches: 7. The CDR3 has 12 residues. CDR1 is SQVTM and CDR2 is ANQGSEA in the germline V gene. CDR3 in amino acids: CSALAGEGEQYF. The CDR3 coding sequence is TGCAGCGCTTTAGCGGGAGAGGGCGAGCAGTACTTC.

The rearrangement links TRBV2 to TRBJ1-3; no definite D call. Trimming removed 5 bases from V and 1 base from J, with 15 bases in between. CDR1 is SNHLY, CDR2 FYNNEI, per germline. The CDR3 spans 16 residues. The CDR3 region is CASSPSLGGSGNTIYF. CDR3 DNA sequence: TGTGCCAGCAGTCCTAGCCTAGGAGGTTCTGGAAACACCATATATTTT.

The genes are TRBV7-9 and TRBJ2-3; no definite D call. Germline values: CDR1 SEHNR, CDR2 FQNEAQ (reference sequence). The CDR3 length is 14 residues. The ends were cut back, 10 bases at V and 4 bases at J, with 18 bases in the middle. CDR3 sequence (DNA): TGTGCCACCAATTTGGTCCTTCCCTCAGATACGCAGTATTTT. This translates into CATNLVLPSDTQYF.

This sequence joins TRBV28 and TRBJ2-7; 8 bases are shared with TRBD1. The CDR3 totals 16 residues. V trimming: 5 bases; J trimming: 4 bases; junction bases outside the gene matches: 13. Germline V gene lookup returns CDR1 MDHEN and CDR2 SYDVKM. CDR3: CASSDDSGTGGYEQYF. CDR3 nucleotides: TGTGCCAGCAGTGACGATTCCGGGACAGGTGGGTACGAGCAGTACTTC. The variable domain in full, completed from reference TRBV28 and TRBJ2-7, reads DVKVTQSSRYLVKRTGEKVFLECVQDMDHENMFWYRQDPGLGLRLIYFSYDVKMKEKGDIPEGYSVSREKKERFSLILESASTNQTSMYLCASSDDSGTGGYEQYFGPGTRLTVT.

The chain links TRBV10-2 to TRBJ1-3; 9 bases are shared with TRBD1. CDR3 length: 19 amino acids. Looked up from germline, CDR1 is WSHSY and CDR2 is SAAADI. The J segment lost 0 bases and the V segment lost 0 bases, leaving 9 bases of the junction unmatched. This CDR3 is CASSESTRGQGRSGNTIYF. In DNA, the CDR3 is TGCGCCAGCAGTGAGTCGACCCGGGGACAGGGCCGCTCTGGAAACACCATATATTTT.

DNA of the CDR3: TGCAGCGTTGAACTGACTAGCGTTTTATTTGAGCAGTTCTTC. Protein: CSVELTSVLFEQFF. The V call is TRBV29-1, the J call TRBJ2-1; 8 bases line up with TRBD2. The germline CDR1 and CDR2 sequences are SQVTM and ANQGSEA. Germline trimming cut 2 bases from V and 9 bases from J; bases unmatched to any gene: 9. The CDR3 runs 14 residues.